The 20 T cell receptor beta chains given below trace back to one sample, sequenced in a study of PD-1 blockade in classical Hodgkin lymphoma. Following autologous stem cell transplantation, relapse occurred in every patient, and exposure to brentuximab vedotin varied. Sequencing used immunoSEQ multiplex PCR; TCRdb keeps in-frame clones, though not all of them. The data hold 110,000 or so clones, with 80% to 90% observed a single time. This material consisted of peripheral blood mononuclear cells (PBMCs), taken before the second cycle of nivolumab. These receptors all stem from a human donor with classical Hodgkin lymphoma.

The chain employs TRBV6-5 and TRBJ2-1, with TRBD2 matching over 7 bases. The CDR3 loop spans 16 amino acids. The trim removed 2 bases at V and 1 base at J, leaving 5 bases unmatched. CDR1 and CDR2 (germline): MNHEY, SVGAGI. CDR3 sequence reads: CASSYRASGSYNEQFF. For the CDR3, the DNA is TGTGCCAGCAGTTACAGGGCTAGCGGATCCTACAATGAGCAGTTCTTC.

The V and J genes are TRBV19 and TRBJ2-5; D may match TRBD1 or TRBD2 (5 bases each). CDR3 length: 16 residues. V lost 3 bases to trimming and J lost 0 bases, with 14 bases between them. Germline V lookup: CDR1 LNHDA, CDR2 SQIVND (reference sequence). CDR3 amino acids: CASSMALGPYQETQYF. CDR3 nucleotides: TGTGCCAGTAGTATGGCCCTGGGACCGTACCAAGAGACCCAGTACTTC.

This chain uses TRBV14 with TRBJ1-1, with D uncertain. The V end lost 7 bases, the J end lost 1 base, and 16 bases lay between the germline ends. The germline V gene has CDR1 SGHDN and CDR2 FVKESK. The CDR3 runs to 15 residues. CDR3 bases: TGTGCCAGCACCCCGGGTTTGTTGGGGAACACTGAAGCTTTCTTT. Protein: CASTPGLLGNTEAFF. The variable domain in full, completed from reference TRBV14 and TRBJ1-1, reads EAGVTQFPSHSVIEKGQTVTLRCDPISGHDNLYWYRRVMGKEIKFLLHFVKESKQDESGMPNNRFLAERTGGTYSTLKVQPAELEDSGVYFCASTPGLLGNTEAFFGQGTRLTVV.

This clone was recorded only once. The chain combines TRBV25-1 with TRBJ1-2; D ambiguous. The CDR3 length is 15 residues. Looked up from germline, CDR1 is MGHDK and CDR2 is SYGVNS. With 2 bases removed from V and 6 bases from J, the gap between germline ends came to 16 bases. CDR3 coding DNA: TGTGCCAGCAGTGAAGGAGTAAGGCGACTCGATGGCTACACCTTC. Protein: CASSEGVRRLDGYTF.

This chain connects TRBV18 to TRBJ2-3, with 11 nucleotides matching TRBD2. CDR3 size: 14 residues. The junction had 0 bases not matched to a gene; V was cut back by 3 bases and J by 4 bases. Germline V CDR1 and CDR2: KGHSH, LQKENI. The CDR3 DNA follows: TGTGCCAGCTCACCGGGACTAGCGGCAGATACGCAGTATTTT. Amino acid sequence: CASSPGLAADTQYF.

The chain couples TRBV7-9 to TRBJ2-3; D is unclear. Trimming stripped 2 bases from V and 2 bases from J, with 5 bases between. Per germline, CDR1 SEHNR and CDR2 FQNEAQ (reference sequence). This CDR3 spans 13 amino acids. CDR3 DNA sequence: TGTGCCAGCAGCTTAACTTACACAGATACGCAGTATTTT. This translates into CASSLTYTDTQYF. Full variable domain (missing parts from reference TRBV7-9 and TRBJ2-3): DTGVSQNPRHKITKRGQNVTFRCDPISEHNRLYWYRQTLGQGPEFLTYFQNEAQLEKSRLLSDRFSAERPKGSFSTLEIQRTEQGDSAMYLCASSLTYTDTQYFGPGTRLTVL.

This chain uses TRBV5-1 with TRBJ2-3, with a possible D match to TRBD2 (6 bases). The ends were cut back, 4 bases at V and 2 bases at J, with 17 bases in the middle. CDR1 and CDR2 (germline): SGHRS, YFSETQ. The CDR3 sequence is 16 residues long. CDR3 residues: CASSADLGGLTDTQYF. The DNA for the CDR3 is TGCGCCAGCAGCGCCGACCTGGGGGGACTCACAGATACGCAGTATTTT.

The CDR3 sequence is CASSSRTSGEMITFYEQYF. CDR3 sequence (DNA): TGTGCCAGCAGCTCCCGGACTAGCGGGGAGATGATCACGTTCTACGAGCAGTACTTC. The chain has TRBV7-9 and TRBJ2-7; 12 nucleotides match TRBD2. The CDR3 spans 19 residues. Germline V gene data show CDR1 as SEHNR and CDR2 as FQNEAQ (reference sequence). V shed 4 bases and J 3 bases; nucleotides not matched to a gene: 16.

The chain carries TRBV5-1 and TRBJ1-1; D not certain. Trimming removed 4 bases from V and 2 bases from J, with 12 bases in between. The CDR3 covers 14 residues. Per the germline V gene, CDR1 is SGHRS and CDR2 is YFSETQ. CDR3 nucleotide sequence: TGCGCCAGCAGCGAATTCGGGGTAAACACTGAAGCTTTCTTT. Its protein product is CASSEFGVNTEAFF.

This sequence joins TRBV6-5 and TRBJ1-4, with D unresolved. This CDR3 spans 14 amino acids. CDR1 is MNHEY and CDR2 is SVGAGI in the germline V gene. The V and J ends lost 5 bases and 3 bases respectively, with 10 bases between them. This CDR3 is CASSGDSANEKLFF. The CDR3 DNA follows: TGTGCCAGCAGTGGCGATTCAGCTAATGAAAAACTGTTTTTT.

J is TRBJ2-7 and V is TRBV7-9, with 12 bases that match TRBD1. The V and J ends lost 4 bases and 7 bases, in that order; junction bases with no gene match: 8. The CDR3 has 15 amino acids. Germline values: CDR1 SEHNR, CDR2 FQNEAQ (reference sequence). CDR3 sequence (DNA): TGTGCCAGCAGCTGGGGGACAGGGGGCCGAGGGGAGCAGTACTTC. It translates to CASSWGTGGRGEQYF.

This CDR3 is CASGLVLPSSSYNEQFF. The CDR3 DNA sequence: TGTGCTAGTGGTTTGGTACTGCCATCAAGCTCCTACAATGAGCAGTTCTTC. The chain links TRBV12-5 to TRBJ2-1; D uncertain. CDR3 length: 17 residues. Germline V gene lookup returns CDR1 LGHNT and CDR2 FRNRAP. The V and J ends lost 0 bases and 0 bases respectively, with 12 bases between them.

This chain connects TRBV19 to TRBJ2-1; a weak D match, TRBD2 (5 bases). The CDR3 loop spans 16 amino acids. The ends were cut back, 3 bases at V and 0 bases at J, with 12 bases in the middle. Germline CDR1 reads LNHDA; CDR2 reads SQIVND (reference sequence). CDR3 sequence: CASSIASRSSYNEQFF. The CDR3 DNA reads TGTGCCAGTAGTATTGCTAGCAGGAGCTCCTACAATGAGCAGTTCTTC. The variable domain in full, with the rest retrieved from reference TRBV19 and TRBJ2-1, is DGGITQSPKYLFRKEGQNVTLSCEQNLNHDAMYWYRQDPGQGLRLIYYSQIVNDFQKGDIAEGYSVSREKKESFPLTVTSAQKNPTAFYLCASSIASRSSYNEQFFGPGTRLTVL.

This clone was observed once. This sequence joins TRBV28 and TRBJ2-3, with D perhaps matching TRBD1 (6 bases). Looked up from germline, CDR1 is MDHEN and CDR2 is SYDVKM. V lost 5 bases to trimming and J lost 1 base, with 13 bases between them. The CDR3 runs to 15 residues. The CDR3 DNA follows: TGTGCCAGCAGTGGACAGTTCCCTCGCACAGATACGCAGTATTTT. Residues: CASSGQFPRTDTQYF.

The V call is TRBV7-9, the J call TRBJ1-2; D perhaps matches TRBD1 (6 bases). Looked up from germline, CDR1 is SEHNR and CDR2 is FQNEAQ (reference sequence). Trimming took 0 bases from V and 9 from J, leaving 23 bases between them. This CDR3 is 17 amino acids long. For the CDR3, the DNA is TGTGCCAGCAGCTTAGCCTGGGGGGGCAGCGCCTATAAAAGCTACACCTTC. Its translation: CASSLAWGGSAYKSYTF.

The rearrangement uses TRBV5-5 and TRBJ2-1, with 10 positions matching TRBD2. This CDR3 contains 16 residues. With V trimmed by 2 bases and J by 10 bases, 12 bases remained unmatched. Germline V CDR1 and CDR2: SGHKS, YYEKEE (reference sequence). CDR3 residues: CASSFSASGGYGEQFF. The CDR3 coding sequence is TGTGCCAGCAGCTTCTCGGCTAGCGGGGGCTATGGAGAGCAGTTCTTC.

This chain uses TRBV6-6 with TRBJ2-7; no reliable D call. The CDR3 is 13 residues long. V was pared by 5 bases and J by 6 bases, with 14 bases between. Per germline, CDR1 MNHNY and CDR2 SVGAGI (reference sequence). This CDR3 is CASSPGPWGEQYF. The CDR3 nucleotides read TGTGCCAGCAGTCCAGGACCCTGGGGCGAGCAGTACTTC.

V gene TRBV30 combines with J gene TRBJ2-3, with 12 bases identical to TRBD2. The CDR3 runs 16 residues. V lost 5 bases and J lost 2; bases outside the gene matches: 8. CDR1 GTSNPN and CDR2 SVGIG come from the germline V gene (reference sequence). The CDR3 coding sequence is TGTGCCTGGGGCCTCCTAGCGGGAGGGCTCACAGATACGCAGTATTTT. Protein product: CAWGLLAGGLTDTQYF.

In DNA, the CDR3 is TGTGCCAGCAGCTTAGGGTCCCTGGTGGGGGCCTACAATGAGCAGTTCTTC. Its protein product is CASSLGSLVGAYNEQFF. The J gene is TRBJ2-1, the V gene TRBV11-3; TRBD1 or TRBD2 may be the D gene (5 bases each). V was cut by 1 base and J by 2 bases, with 15 bases left in between. In germline, CDR1 is SGHNT, CDR2 YENEEA. The CDR3 has 17 amino acids.

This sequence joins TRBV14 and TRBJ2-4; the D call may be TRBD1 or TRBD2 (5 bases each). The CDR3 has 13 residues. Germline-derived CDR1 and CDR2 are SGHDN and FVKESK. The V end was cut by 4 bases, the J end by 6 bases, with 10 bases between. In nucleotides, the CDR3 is TGTGCCAGCAGCCTAGATGGGGGAAACATTCAGTACTTC. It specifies CASSLDGGNIQYF.